This T cell receptor beta chain was identified during a study of neurological immune-mediated disorders. Study details: The multiple sclerosis group of 34 included roughly 31 relapsing-remitting and 3 secondary progressive patients.

The CDR3 loop spans 16 amino acids. Per germline, CDR1 MGHRA and CDR2 YSYEKL. This clonotype came up a few times. This sequence may be a read error, since a much larger clone differs from it by one base. TCRdb re-called the 5' RACE reads through MiXCR, storing one row per CDR3 protein. The sample records tens of thousands of distinct CDR3 sequences, 4.5% being singletons. The source material was PBMCs. The chain combines TRBV4-1 with TRBJ1-5; possibly TRBD1 for D (5 bases). This clonotype originated in a man aged 25-45 years with multiple sclerosis. This CDR3 reads CASSQVPGLGNQPQNF. CDR3 in DNA: TGCGCCAGCAGCCAAGTGCCGGGACTCGGGAATCAGCCCCAGAATTTT.